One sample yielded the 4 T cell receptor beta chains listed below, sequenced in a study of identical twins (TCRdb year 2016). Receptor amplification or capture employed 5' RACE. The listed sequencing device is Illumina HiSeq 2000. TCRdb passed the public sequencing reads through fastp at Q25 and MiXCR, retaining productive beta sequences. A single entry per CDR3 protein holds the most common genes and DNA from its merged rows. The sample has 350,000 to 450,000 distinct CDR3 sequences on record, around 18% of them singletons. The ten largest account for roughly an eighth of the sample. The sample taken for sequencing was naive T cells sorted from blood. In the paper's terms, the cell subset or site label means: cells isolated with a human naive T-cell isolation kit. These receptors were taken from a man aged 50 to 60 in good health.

The CDR3 coding sequence is TGTGCCAGTAGTATTTCCCCCGGGAGACTGCATTTT. Translated, it gives CASSISPGRLHF. The chain carries TRBV19 and TRBJ1-5; D uncertain. V gave up 3 bases and J gave up 15 bases, with 15 bases separating them. The germline gives CDR1 LNHDA, CDR2 SQIVND (reference sequence). This CDR3 has 12 residues.

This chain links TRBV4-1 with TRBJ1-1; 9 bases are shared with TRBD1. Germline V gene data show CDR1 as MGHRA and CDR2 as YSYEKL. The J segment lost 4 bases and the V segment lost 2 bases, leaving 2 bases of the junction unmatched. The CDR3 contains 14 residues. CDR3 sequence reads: CASSQLQGATEAFF. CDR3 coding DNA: TGCGCCAGCAGCCAATTACAGGGGGCCACTGAAGCTTTCTTT.

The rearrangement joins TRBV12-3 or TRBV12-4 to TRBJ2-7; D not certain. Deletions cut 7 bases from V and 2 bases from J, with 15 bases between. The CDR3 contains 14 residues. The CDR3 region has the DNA TGTGCCAGCACCCTCATGGGCGGAACCTACGAGCAGTACTTC. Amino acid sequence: CASTLMGGTYEQYF.

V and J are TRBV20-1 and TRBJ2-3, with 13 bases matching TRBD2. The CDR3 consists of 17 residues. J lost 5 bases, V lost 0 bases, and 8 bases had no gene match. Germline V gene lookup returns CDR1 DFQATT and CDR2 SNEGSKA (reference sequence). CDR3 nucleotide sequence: TGCAGTGCTAGAGATCGAAGCGGACTAGCGGGGGTAGATACGCAGTATTTT. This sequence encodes CSARDRSGLAGVDTQYF.